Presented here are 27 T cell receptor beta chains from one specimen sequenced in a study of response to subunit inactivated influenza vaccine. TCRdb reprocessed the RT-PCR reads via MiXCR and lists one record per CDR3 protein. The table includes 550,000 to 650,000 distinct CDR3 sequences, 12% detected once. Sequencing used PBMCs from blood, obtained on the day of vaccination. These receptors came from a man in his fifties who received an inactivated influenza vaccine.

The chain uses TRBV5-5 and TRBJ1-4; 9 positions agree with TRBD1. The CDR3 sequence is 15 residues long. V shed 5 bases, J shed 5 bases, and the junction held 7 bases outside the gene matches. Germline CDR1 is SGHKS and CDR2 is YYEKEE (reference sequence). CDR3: CASRIGGQGNEKLFF. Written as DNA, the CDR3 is TGTGCCAGCAGGATCGGGGGACAGGGAAATGAAAAACTGTTTTTT. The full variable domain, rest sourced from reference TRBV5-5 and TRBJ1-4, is DAGVTQSPTHLIKTRGQQVTLRCSPISGHKSVSWYQQVLGQGPQFIFQYYEKEERGRGNFPDRFSARQFPNYSSELNVNALLLGDSALYLCASRIGGQGNEKLFFGSGTQLSVL.

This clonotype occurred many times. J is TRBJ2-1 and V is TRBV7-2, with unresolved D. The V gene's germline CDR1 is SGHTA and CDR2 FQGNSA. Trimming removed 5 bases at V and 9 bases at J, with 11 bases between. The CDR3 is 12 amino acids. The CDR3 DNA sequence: TGTGCCAGCAGCCCCCGGTATGGTGAGCAGTTCTTC. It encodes CASSPRYGEQFF.

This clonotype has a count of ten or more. The chain's CDR3 is CASSFLNSITDTQYF. The CDR3 DNA sequence: TGTGCCAGCAGTTTTCTTAATAGTATCACAGATACGCAGTATTTT. The chain employs TRBV27 and TRBJ2-3; D uncertain. This CDR3 contains 15 residues. Germline assignment: CDR1 MNHEY and CDR2 SMNVEV (reference sequence). The V and J ends lost 3 bases and 2 bases respectively, with 12 bases between them.

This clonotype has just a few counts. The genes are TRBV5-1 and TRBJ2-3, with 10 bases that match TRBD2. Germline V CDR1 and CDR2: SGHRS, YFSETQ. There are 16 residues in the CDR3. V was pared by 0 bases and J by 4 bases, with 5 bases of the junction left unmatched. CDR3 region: CASSLVAGGRADTQYF. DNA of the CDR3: TGCGCCAGCAGCTTGGTAGCGGGAGGTCGGGCAGATACGCAGTATTTT.

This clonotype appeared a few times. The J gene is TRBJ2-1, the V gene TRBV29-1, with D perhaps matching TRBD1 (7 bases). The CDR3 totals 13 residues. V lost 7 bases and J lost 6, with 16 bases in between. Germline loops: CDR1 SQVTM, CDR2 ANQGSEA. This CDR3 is CSANRQGGNEQFF. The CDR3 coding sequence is TGCAGCGCCAACCGACAGGGAGGCAATGAGCAGTTCTTC.

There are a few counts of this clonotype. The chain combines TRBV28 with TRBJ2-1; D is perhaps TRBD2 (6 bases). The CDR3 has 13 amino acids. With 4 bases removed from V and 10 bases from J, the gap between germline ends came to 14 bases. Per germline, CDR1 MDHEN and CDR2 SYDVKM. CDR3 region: CASSSPTRREQFF. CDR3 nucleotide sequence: TGTGCCAGCAGTTCCCCGACTAGAAGGGAGCAGTTCTTC.

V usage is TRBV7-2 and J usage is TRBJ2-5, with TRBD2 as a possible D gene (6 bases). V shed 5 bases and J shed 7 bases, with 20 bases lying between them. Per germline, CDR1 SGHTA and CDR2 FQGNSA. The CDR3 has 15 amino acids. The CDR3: CASSPAGGLPVTQYF. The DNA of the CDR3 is TGTGCCAGCAGCCCGGCCGGGGGACTCCCGGTGACCCAGTACTTC.

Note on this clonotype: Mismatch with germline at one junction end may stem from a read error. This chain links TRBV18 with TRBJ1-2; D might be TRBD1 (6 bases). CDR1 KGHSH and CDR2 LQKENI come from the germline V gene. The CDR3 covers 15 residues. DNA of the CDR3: TGTGCCAGCTCACCACAACAGGGAATAGACTACGGCTACACCTTC. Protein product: CASSPQQGIDYGYTF.

The CDR3 protein is CAISGDRARGYTF. The DNA of the CDR3 is TGTGCCATCAGCGGGGACAGGGCGAGGGGCTACACCTTC. This chain links TRBV10-3 with TRBJ1-2; 9 bases align to TRBD1. J was trimmed by 8 bases and V by 6 bases; bases with no gene match: 7. This CDR3 has 13 residues. From germline, CDR1 is ENHRY and CDR2 SYGVKD.

CDR3 nucleotides: TGTGCCACAGCCCGGGACTCCTATAATTCACCCCTCCACTTT. This gives the protein CATARDSYNSPLHF. The chain combines TRBV15 with TRBJ1-6; D unresolved. Per the germline V gene, CDR1 is LNHNV and CDR2 is YYDKDF (reference sequence). The CDR3 has 14 residues. The ends were cut back, 9 bases at V and 0 bases at J, with 9 bases in the middle.

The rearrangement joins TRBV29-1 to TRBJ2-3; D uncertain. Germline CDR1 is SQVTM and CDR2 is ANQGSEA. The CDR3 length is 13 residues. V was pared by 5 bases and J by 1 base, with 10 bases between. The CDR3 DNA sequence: TGCAGCGTTAGTCCGGACCGCACAGATACGCAGTATTTT. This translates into CSVSPDRTDTQYF.

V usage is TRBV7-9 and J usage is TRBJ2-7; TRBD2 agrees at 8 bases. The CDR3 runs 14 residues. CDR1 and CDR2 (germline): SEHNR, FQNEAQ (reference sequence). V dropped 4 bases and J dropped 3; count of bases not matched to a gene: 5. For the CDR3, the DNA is TGTGCCAGCAGCTCTCGGGGGGGATTCTACGAGCAGTACTTC. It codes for CASSSRGGFYEQYF. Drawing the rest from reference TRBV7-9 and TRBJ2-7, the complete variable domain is DTGVSQNPRHKITKRGQNVTFRCDPISEHNRLYWYRQTLGQGPEFLTYFQNEAQLEKSRLLSDRFSAERPKGSFSTLEIQRTEQGDSAMYLCASSSRGGFYEQYFGPGTRLTVT.

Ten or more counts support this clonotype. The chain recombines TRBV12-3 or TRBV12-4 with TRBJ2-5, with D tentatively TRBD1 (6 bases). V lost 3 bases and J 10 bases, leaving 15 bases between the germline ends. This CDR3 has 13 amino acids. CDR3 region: CASSFAGVVVQYF. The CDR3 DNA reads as TGTGCCAGCAGTTTCGCAGGGGTGGTTGTCCAGTACTTC.

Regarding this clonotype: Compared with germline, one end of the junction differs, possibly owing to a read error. CDR3 in DNA: TGTGCCAGCAGCTTAGAAGTTAGCGTTTGGGAGCTGCTTTTT. This encodes CASSLEVSVWELLF. V usage is TRBV7-9 and J usage is TRBJ2-2; a possible D gene is TRBD2 (5 bases). Germline lookup yields CDR1 SEHNR and CDR2 FQNEAQ (reference sequence). CDR3 size: 14 residues.

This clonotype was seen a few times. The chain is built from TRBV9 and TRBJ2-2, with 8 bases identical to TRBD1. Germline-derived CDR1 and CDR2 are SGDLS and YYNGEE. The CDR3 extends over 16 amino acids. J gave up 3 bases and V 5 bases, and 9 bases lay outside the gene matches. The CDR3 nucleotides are TGTGCCAGCAGTAGAACGCAGGGGGCGCACACCGGGGAGCTGTTTTTT. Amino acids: CASSRTQGAHTGELFF.

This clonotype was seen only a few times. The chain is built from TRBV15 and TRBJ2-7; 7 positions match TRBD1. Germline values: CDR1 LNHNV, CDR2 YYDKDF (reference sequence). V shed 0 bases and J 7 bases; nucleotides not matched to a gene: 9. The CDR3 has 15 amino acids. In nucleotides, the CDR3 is TGTGCCACCAGCAGAGATCTTCCCCAGGGACAGGAGCAGTACTTC. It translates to CATSRDLPQGQEQYF. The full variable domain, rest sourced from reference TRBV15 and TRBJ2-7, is DAMVIQNPRYQVTQFGKPVTLSCSQTLNHNVMYWYQQKSSQAPKLLFHYYDKDFNNEADTPDNFQSRRPNTSFCFLDIRSPGLGDTAMYLCATSRDLPQGQEQYFGPGTRLTVT.

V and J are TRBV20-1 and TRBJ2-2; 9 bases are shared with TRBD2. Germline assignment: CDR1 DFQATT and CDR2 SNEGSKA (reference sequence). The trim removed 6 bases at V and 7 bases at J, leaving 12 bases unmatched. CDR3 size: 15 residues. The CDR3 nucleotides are TGCAGTGCCCGAAGGTTGCTAGCGGGGATCGGGGAGCTGTTTTTT. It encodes CSARRLLAGIGELFF.

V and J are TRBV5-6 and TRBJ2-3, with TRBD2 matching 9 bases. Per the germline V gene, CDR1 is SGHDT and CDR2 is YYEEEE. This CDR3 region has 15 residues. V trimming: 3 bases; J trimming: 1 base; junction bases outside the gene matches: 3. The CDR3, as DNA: TGTGCCAGCAGCTCTAAGCGGGGGGGCACAGATACGCAGTATTTT. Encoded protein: CASSSKRGGTDTQYF.

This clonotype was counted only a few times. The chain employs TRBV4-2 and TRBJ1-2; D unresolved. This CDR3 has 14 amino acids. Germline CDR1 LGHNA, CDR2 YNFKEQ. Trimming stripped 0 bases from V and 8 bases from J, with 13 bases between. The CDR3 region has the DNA TGTGCCAGCAGCCAAGAAAAGCGGACGGGGGGCTACACCTTC. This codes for CASSQEKRTGGYTF.

Here the CDR3 reads CSVYVAAGGFTDTQYF. The CDR3 DNA follows: TGCAGCGTTTACGTCGCGGCGGGGGGGTTCACAGATACGCAGTATTTT. The chain joins TRBV29-1 to TRBJ2-3, with 9 bases matching TRBD2. The CDR3 spans 16 residues. The germline CDR1 and CDR2 sequences are SQVTM and ANQGSEA. The V gene end was trimmed by 5 bases and the J gene end by 2 bases; junction bases not matched to a gene: 11.

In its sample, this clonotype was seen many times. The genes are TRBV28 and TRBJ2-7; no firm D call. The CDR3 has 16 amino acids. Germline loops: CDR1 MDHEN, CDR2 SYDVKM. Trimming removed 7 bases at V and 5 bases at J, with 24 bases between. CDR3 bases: TGTGCCAGCACCCAATTCAGGAATCCCTTTGGGGACGAGCAGTACTTC. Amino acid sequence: CASTQFRNPFGDEQYF.

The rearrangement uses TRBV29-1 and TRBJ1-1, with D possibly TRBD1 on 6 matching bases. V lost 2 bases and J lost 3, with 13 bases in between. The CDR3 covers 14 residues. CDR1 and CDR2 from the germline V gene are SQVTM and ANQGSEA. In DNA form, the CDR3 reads TGCAGCGTTGAAACAGGGAGAAGGCACACTGAAGCTTTCTTT. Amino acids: CSVETGRRHTEAFF.

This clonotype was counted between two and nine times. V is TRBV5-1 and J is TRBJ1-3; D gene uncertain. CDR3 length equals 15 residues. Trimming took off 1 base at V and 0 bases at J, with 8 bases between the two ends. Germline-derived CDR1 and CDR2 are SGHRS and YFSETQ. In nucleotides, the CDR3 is TGCGCCAGCAGCTTGCCGGACTACTCTGGAAACACCATATATTTT. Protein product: CASSLPDYSGNTIYF.

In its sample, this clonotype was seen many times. CDR3 sequence: CAISESGAGELFF. The CDR3 DNA reads as TGTGCCATCAGTGAGTCCGGCGCCGGGGAGCTGTTTTTT. The chain joins TRBV10-3 to TRBJ2-2; D ambiguous. Germline V gene data show CDR1 as ENHRY and CDR2 as SYGVKD. V gave up 0 bases and J gave up 6 bases, with 5 bases separating them. This CDR3 spans 13 amino acids.

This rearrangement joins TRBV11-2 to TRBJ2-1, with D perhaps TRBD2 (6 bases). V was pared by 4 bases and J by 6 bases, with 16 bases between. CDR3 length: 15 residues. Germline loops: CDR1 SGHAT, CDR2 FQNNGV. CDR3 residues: CASSSWVGEVNEQFF. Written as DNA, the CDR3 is TGTGCCAGCAGCTCCTGGGTAGGGGAGGTCAATGAGCAGTTCTTC.

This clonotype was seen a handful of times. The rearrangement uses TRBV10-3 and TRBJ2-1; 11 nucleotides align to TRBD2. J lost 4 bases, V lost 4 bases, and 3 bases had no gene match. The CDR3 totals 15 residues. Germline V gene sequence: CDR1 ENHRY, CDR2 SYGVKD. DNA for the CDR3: TGTGCCATCAGTGCCGCTAGCGGGGGGTACAATGAGCAGTTCTTC. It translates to CAISAASGGYNEQFF.

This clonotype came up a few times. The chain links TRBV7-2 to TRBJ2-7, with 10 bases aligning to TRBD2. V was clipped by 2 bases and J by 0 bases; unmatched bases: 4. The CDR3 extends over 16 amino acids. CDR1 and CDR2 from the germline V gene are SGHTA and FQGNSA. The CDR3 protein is CASSLTSGVSSYEQYF. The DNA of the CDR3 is TGTGCCAGCAGCTTAACTAGCGGGGTCAGCTCCTACGAGCAGTACTTC.